These T cell receptor beta chains were read from a single sample in a study of T cell repertoires in cytomegalovirus infection. Which antigens these TCRs recognize remains unknown. TCRdb itself ran the reads through MiXCR, one entry per CDR3 protein. The sample lists 200,000 to 250,000 distinct CDR3 sequences; around 35% were seen once. This specimen was CD8+ T cells from cultured PBMCs, taken from culture after CMV antigen stimulation. These TCRs come from a human donor in good health (CMV status not recorded). Some clones in this sample may be carry-over from other donors' samples. The CDR3 runs from the conserved cysteine through the conserved F or W.

>TRBV7-2|14|TRBJ2-7
CASSLDSGGDEQYF
>TRBV30|11|TRBJ2-2
CAWSPGGELFF
>TRBV12-3/TRBV12-4|15|TRBJ2-7
CASSWGTGTRYEQYF
>TRBV7-9|12|TRBJ1-1
CASSLGYTEAFF
>TRBV6-5|19|TRBJ2-3
CASSYSRASGRESTDTQYF
>TRBV19|16|TRBJ2-2
CASSPPGLAGTGELFF
>TRBV11-2|18|TRBJ2-1
CASSSPMIGGGAYNEQFF
>TRBV19|14|TRBJ1-1
CASSIGVGHTEAFF
>TRBV7-8|16|TRBJ1-2
CASSLGGTGVGYGYTF
>TRBV2|15|TRBJ2-5
CASSEGARSKETQYF
>TRBV7-8|16|TRBJ2-1
CASSLSLAGGPNEQFF
>TRBV11-2|16|TRBJ1-4
CASSGTQMGANEKLFF
>TRBV7-6|15|TRBJ2-1
CASSEGQGAYNEQFF
>TRBV7-3|13|TRBJ2-5
CASSPDSQETQYF
>TRBV27|14|TRBJ2-1
CASSFRSQPNEQFF
>TRBV4-2|18|TRBJ2-1
CASSQGRSGTSGYNEQFF